These T cell receptor beta chains were read from a single sample in a study of cytomegalovirus exposure and HLA in healthy donors. Assay: immunoSEQ multiplex PCR; the TCRdb copy retains only in-frame clones and omits some. The profile shows 130,000 to 150,000 clones, around 79% of them singletons. The sequencing input was PBMCs. Receptors were obtained from a female donor in good health and CMV-seronegative. CDR3s include the opening cysteine and the closing phenylalanine or tryptophan. The D gene is left open where the match is weak. Size is stated for part of the rows, as once, few or many counts, or as a class when the clone is expanded.

.,TRBV7-9,TRBJ1-1,.,12,CASSAGNTEAFF,TGTGCCAGCAGCGCAGGGAACACTGAAGCTTTCTTT
TRBD1,TRBV10-3,TRBJ1-1,.,14,CAISALDRDTEAFF,TGTGCCATCAGTGCCTTGGACAGGGACACTGAAGCTTTCTTT
TRBD1,TRBV5-8,TRBJ2-3,.,14,CASSLGTATDTQYF,TGTGCCAGCAGCCTCGGGACAGCCACAGATACGCAGTATTTT
TRBD1,TRBV14,TRBJ1-4,.,16,CASSQRGQGLSEKLFF,TGTGCCAGCAGCCAAAGGGGACAGGGCCTAAGTGAAAAACTGTTTTTT
TRBD2,TRBV20-1,TRBJ2-1,.,11,CSARSGGEQFF,TGCAGTGCTAGATCGGGAGGTGAGCAGTTCTTC
.,TRBV5-1,TRBJ2-7,few,12,CASSLSGYEQYF,TGCGCCAGCAGCTTGTCGGGTTACGAGCAGTACTTC
.,TRBV5-1,TRBJ1-2,few,13,CASSLFQRDGYTF,TGCGCCAGCAGCTTGTTCCAGCGTGACGGCTACACCTTC
TRBD2,TRBV2,TRBJ2-1,.,17,CASSGGIAGWSYNEQFF,TGTGCCAGCAGTGGAGGTATAGCGGGGTGGTCCTACAATGAGCAGTTCTTC
TRBD1,TRBV10-3,TRBJ1-4,.,12,CATQGTDEKLFF,TGTGCCACACAGGGGACTGATGAAAAACTGTTTTTT
TRBD1,TRBV2,TRBJ2-7,medium-sized,13,CASRGTGGPEQYF,TGTGCCAGCAGGGGGACAGGAGGTCCCGAGCAGTACTTC
.,TRBV30,TRBJ2-5,.,18,CAWSVRGRTEIIQETQYF,TGTGCCTGGAGTGTACGCGGACGGACAGAAATTATCCAAGAGACCCAGTACTTC
.,TRBV30,TRBJ2-2,.,14,CAWKRQPNTGELFF,TGTGCCTGGAAAAGACAGCCGAACACCGGGGAGCTGTTTTTT
TRBD1,TRBV5-1,TRBJ1-4,.,16,CASSLGSPGGREKLFF,TGCGCCAGCAGCTTGGGTTCACCAGGGGGCCGGGAAAAACTGTTTTTT
TRBD2,TRBV4-3,TRBJ2-7,few,16,CASSQDSVAGAYEQYF,TGCGCCAGCAGCCAAGATTCCGTGGCGGGAGCCTACGAGCAGTACTTC
TRBD2,TRBV28,TRBJ2-5,.,15,CASSQRTSGSETQYF,TGTGCCAGCAGTCAAAGGACTAGCGGGAGTGAGACCCAGTACTTC
.,TRBV21-1,TRBJ1-6,.,18,CASSKALWTGLYNSPLHF,TGTGCCAGCAGCAAAGCGCTTTGGACAGGACTCTATAATTCACCCCTCCACTTT
TRBD2,TRBV7-2,TRBJ2-7,.,14,CASSQGLAGNEQYF,TGTGCCAGCAGCCAGGGACTAGCGGGGAACGAGCAGTACTTC
TRBD1,TRBV27,TRBJ2-1,.,15,CASSPNRGRFNEQFF,TGTGCCAGCAGTCCCAACAGGGGGCGCTTCAATGAGCAGTTCTTC
TRBD1,TRBV28,TRBJ2-6,.,18,CASIPSGTGASGANVLTF,TGTGCCAGCATTCCCTCCGGGACAGGGGCCTCTGGGGCCAACGTCCTGACTTTC
.,TRBV19,TRBJ1-5,.,13,CASRLYSNQPQHF,TGTGCCAGTAGGCTCTATAGCAATCAGCCCCAGCATTTT
TRBD2,TRBV20-1,TRBJ2-7,.,11,CSARAGFEQYF,TGCAGTGCTCGAGCGGGATTCGAGCAGTACTTC
.,TRBV4-1,TRBJ1-1,.,15,CASSQEGGRETEAFF,TGCGCCAGCAGCCAAGAGGGGGGGAGGGAAACTGAAGCTTTCTTT